This T cell receptor (beta chain) was identified in a study of cytomegalovirus exposure and HLA in healthy donors. A roughly 120-subject validation cohort, separate from the 666-subject first cohort, supplied the donors. This clone was seen a single time. The CDR3 runs 15 residues. V lost 3 bases to trimming and J lost 8 bases; unmatched junction nucleotides: 3. CDR1 and CDR2 from the germline V gene are SGHTA and FQGTGA. Assay used: immunoSEQ multiplex PCR; TCRdb lists only in-frame clones, some missing. The sample yields tens of thousands of clones, around 95% seen once. This chain joins TRBV7-3 and TRBJ2-1; 14 bases are shared with TRBD2. The sequenced material came from PBMCs. This receptor was obtained from a young man in good health and CMV-seropositive. CDR3 loop: CASSLTSGGADEQFF. CDR3 DNA sequence: TGTGCCAGCAGCTTGACTAGCGGGGGGGCTGATGAGCAGTTCTTC. Variable domain in full (rest from reference TRBV7-3 and TRBJ2-1): GAGVSQTPSNKVTEKGKYVELRCDPISGHTALYWYRQSLGQGPEFLIYFQGTGAADDSGLPNDRFFAVRPEGSVSTLKIQRTERGDSAVYLCASSLTSGGADEQFFGPGTRLTVL.